The 10 T cell receptor beta chains reported below all come from one sample, sequenced in a study of blood T cell repertoires in COVID-19. Method: immunoSEQ multiplex PCR; TCRdb's copy keeps in-frame clones and lacks some. The sample includes a few hundred thousand clones, roughly 89% of them seen just once. The sequenced material came from peripheral blood. These receptors came from a man aged 30-40 years who had recovered from COVID-19.

The genes are TRBV18 and TRBJ2-6; D is possibly TRBD2 (5 bases). Germline CDR1 reads KGHSH; CDR2 reads LQKENI. V lost 3 bases and J lost 2, with 20 bases in between. The CDR3 contains 19 residues. This CDR3 reads CASSPLDEMVAPGANVLTF. The DNA for the CDR3 is TGTGCCAGCTCACCTCTGGATGAAATGGTAGCGCCTGGGGCCAACGTCCTGACTTTC.

CDR3 protein: CASSLEEGMQETQYF. CDR3 bases: TGCGCCAGCAGCTTGGAGGAGGGGATGCAAGAGACCCAGTACTTC. The chain links TRBV5-1 to TRBJ2-5; D possibly corresponds to TRBD2 (6 bases). The CDR3 length is 15 residues. Germline assignment: CDR1 SGHRS and CDR2 YFSETQ. Trimming shortened V by 0 bases and J by 2 bases, and 11 bases separated the two germline ends. The variable domain in full, with the rest retrieved from reference TRBV5-1 and TRBJ2-5, is KAGVTQTPRYLIKTRGQQVTLSCSPISGHRSVSWYQQTPGQGLQFLFEYFSETQRNKGNFPGRFSGRQFSNSRSEMNVSTLELGDSALYLCASSLEEGMQETQYFGPGTRLLVL.

CDR3 nucleotides: TGTGCCAGCAGTCTCGGGACAGTCTTCTACGAGCAGTACTTC. Translation: CASSLGTVFYEQYF. V is TRBV27 and J is TRBJ2-7; TRBD1 aligns across 7 bases. The CDR3 is 14 amino acids. Germline lookup yields CDR1 MNHEY and CDR2 SMNVEV (reference sequence). With 5 bases clipped from V and 3 bases from J, the junction kept 7 bases outside the gene matches.

The chain uses TRBV6-1 and TRBJ1-6, with TRBD1 matching over 8 bases. CDR1 is MNHNS and CDR2 is SASEGT in the germline V gene. The CDR3 is 16 residues long. Trimming cost V 2 bases and J 14 bases; bases outside gene matches: 14. The CDR3 region has the DNA TGTGCCAGCAGTGAAAACCCCGACAGGGGAATATGGGCCCTCCACTTT. Amino acid sequence: CASSENPDRGIWALHF.

The genes are TRBV6-1 and TRBJ2-7; D is perhaps TRBD1 (5 bases). V lost 7 bases and J 1 base, leaving 11 bases between the germline ends. This CDR3 has 13 amino acids. Germline V gene data show CDR1 as MNHNS and CDR2 as SASEGT. The CDR3 coding sequence is TGTGCCAGCAAGGTACAGGTATCCTACGAGCAGTACTTC. This codes for CASKVQVSYEQYF.

The chain is built from TRBV15 and TRBJ1-5, with a possible D match to TRBD1 (5 bases). The CDR3 loop spans 14 amino acids. Per germline, CDR1 LNHNV and CDR2 YYDKDF (reference sequence). Trimming pared 8 bases from V and 7 bases from J, leaving 18 bases between. Written as DNA, the CDR3 is TGTGCCACCGGACCTCAGGGATCTGAGCAGCCCCAGCATTTT. Protein sequence: CATGPQGSEQPQHF.

This sequence joins TRBV19 and TRBJ2-2; perhaps TRBD1 as D (6 bases). V dropped 5 bases and J dropped 7 bases, with 20 bases sitting between them. This CDR3 is 16 amino acids long. Germline V gene sequence: CDR1 LNHDA, CDR2 SQIVND (reference sequence). CDR3 DNA: TGTGCCAGTAGTCCCTTTGGACAGCACGGCAACGGGGAGCTGTTTTTT. It is translated as CASSPFGQHGNGELFF.

The V call is TRBV5-1, the J call TRBJ2-7; 8 bases match TRBD2. Germline values: CDR1 SGHRS, CDR2 YFSETQ. The J segment lost 5 bases and the V segment lost 0 bases, leaving 10 bases of the junction unmatched. CDR3 length: 16 amino acids. DNA for the CDR3: TGCGCCAGCAGCTTGGAGGGTAGCGGGGTCCCCCACGAGCAGTACTTC. It specifies CASSLEGSGVPHEQYF.

The chain employs TRBV11-2 and TRBJ2-1; 10 bases align to TRBD1. Germline V gives CDR1 SGHAT, CDR2 FQNNGV. The CDR3 is 14 amino acids. Trimming removed 7 bases from V and 6 bases from J; junction bases left unmatched: 6. CDR3 sequence: CASTRTGGANEQFF. DNA of the CDR3: TGTGCCAGCACCCGGACAGGGGGGGCCAATGAGCAGTTCTTC.

This chain connects TRBV27 to TRBJ2-7, with D perhaps matching TRBD2 (5 bases). Looked up from germline, CDR1 is MNHEY and CDR2 is SMNVEV (reference sequence). V was cut by 2 bases and J by 2 bases, with 10 bases left in between. The CDR3 has 14 amino acids. For the CDR3, the DNA is TGTGCCAGCAGTTTACGAGGGTCCCCCTACGAGCAGTACTTC. It codes for CASSLRGSPYEQYF.